The 14 T cell receptor beta chains below come from one sample, sequenced in a study of T cell repertoires in cytomegalovirus infection. Their antigen targets remain unknown. A single record per CDR3 protein comes from TCRdb applying MiXCR to the reads. Of tens of thousands of distinct CDR3 sequences listed, 20% are singletons. The specimen was CD8+ T cells from cultured PBMCs, collected from culture after CMV antigen stimulation. Receptors were obtained from a human donor in good health (CMV status not recorded). Some clones in this sample may be carry-over from other donors' samples.

The chain uses TRBV12-3 or TRBV12-4 and TRBJ1-2; tentative D call: TRBD1 (5 bases). V dropped 5 bases and J dropped 6 bases, with 13 bases sitting between them. This CDR3 has 13 residues. The DNA for the CDR3 is TGTGCCAGCAGTGAGGGGAGGGGAAATGGCTACACCTTC. This sequence encodes CASSEGRGNGYTF.

In DNA form, the CDR3 reads TGTGCCAGCAGCCCGGGTCGGGGTACCCAGCCCCAGCATTTT. This sequence encodes CASSPGRGTQPQHF. The chain is built from TRBV7-6 and TRBJ1-5, with D hard to call. The germline V and J ends were trimmed by 5 bases and 7 bases, with 15 bases remaining between them. This CDR3 contains 14 residues. CDR1 is SGHVS and CDR2 is FNYEAQ in the germline V gene.

The V call is TRBV10-2, the J call TRBJ2-4; weak D call: TRBD1 (5 bases). Germline V CDR1 and CDR2: WSHSY, SAAADI. V was shortened by 2 bases and J by 10 bases, with 12 bases between the two germline ends. The CDR3 length is 13 residues. CDR3 residues: CASSETGDGIQYF. CDR3 bases: TGCGCCAGCAGTGAGACAGGAGATGGGATTCAGTACTTC.

In its sample, this clonotype was seen a few times. The chain uses TRBV28 and TRBJ2-7, with 9 bases fitting TRBD1. The CDR3 sequence is 15 residues long. The V gene end was trimmed by 3 bases and the J gene end by 6 bases; junction bases not matched to a gene: 9. In germline, CDR1 is MDHEN, CDR2 SYDVKM. CDR3 in DNA: TGTGCCAGCAGTTTCACCGGGACAGGGCGGGTCGAGCAGTACTTC. This sequence encodes CASSFTGTGRVEQYF.

This clonotype was seen a few times. The chain couples TRBV10-3 to TRBJ1-6; a weak D match, TRBD1 (6 bases). The germline V and J ends were trimmed by 3 bases and 3 bases, with 24 bases remaining between them. Germline CDR1 ENHRY, CDR2 SYGVKD. This CDR3 is 20 amino acids long. The chain's CDR3 is CAISDERDKYEDVYNSPLHF. As DNA, the CDR3 is TGTGCCATCAGTGACGAGAGGGACAAGTACGAAGACGTCTATAATTCACCCCTCCACTTT.

The CDR3 loop is CASSSLGVDQPQHF. Written as DNA, the CDR3 is TGTGCCAGCAGTTCCTTGGGGGTAGATCAGCCCCAGCATTTT. The chain links TRBV7-9 to TRBJ1-5; a weak D match, TRBD1 (5 bases). The V gene lost 6 bases and the J gene lost 5 bases, with 14 bases spanning the gap. The CDR3 has 14 amino acids. Germline V gene sequence: CDR1 SEHNR, CDR2 FQNEAQ (reference sequence).

The chain couples TRBV4-2 to TRBJ1-2; D is ambiguous. CDR1 and CDR2 (germline): LGHNA, YNFKEQ. The CDR3 spans 15 residues. V was shortened by 0 bases and J by 4 bases, with 12 bases between the two germline ends. CDR3 DNA: TGTGCCAGCAGCCAAGATGAAGGACTCTCCTATGGCTACACCTTC. Protein sequence: CASSQDEGLSYGYTF.

V gene TRBV12-3 or TRBV12-4 combines with J gene TRBJ1-2; TRBD1 matches at 8 bases. The CDR3 loop spans 15 amino acids. V was pared by 7 bases and J by 6 bases, with 13 bases of the junction left unmatched. CDR3 sequence reads: CASNLIGQGRNGYTF. The CDR3 coding sequence is TGTGCCAGCAACCTTATAGGACAGGGAAGGAATGGCTACACCTTC.

The chain links TRBV4-1 to TRBJ2-3; D possibly corresponds to TRBD1 (5 bases). Germline-derived CDR1 and CDR2 are MGHRA and YSYEKL. The CDR3 totals 17 residues. The V end was cut by 0 bases, the J end by 5 bases, with 18 bases between. Here the CDR3 DNA reads TGCGCCAGCAGCCAAGATACAGGTGCAGGTTTGGGAGATACGCAGTATTTT. Its translation: CASSQDTGAGLGDTQYF.

This chain uses TRBV28 with TRBJ1-2; a possible D gene is TRBD1 (5 bases). Germline lookup yields CDR1 MDHEN and CDR2 SYDVKM. V lost 2 bases and J lost 0, with 16 bases in between. The CDR3 has 17 residues. Here the CDR3 DNA reads TGTGCCAGCAGTTTAGTTGTAAGGGGAGAAGCTAACTATGGCTACACCTTC. It yields the protein CASSLVVRGEANYGYTF.

This clonotype occurred a few times. The chain joins TRBV9 to TRBJ2-7; D not resolved. The germline V gene has CDR1 SGDLS and CDR2 YYNGEE. V was cut by 0 bases and J by 3 bases, with 7 bases left in between. CDR3 length equals 13 residues. CDR3 amino acids: CASSVGISYEQYF. CDR3 coding DNA: TGTGCCAGCAGCGTAGGCATCAGCTACGAGCAGTACTTC. Based on the CDR3 plus reference TRBV9 and TRBJ2-7, the full variable domain is DSGVTQTPKHLITATGQRVTLRCSPRSGDLSVYWYQQSLDQGLQFLIQYYNGEERAKGNILERFSAQQFPDLHSELNLSSLELGDSALYFCASSVGISYEQYFGPGTRLTVT.

This clonotype was seen a handful of times. The chain couples TRBV20-1 to TRBJ1-2; D may be TRBD1 (6 bases). CDR3 length: 17 amino acids. Germline-derived CDR1 and CDR2 are DFQATT and SNEGSKA (reference sequence). V was trimmed by 0 bases and J by 4 bases, leaving 21 bases between them. CDR3 DNA sequence: TGCAGTGCTAGAGATCAGGGGAGGGCCCTATCTAGCTATGGCTACACCTTC. Translation gives CSARDQGRALSSYGYTF.

This CDR3 is CASSLGPGSYEQYF. The CDR3 DNA reads TGTGCCAGCAGCTTAGGGCCGGGATCCTACGAGCAGTACTTC. The rearrangement joins TRBV7-2 to TRBJ2-7, with D perhaps TRBD2 (5 bases). The germline V and J ends were trimmed by 1 base and 1 base, with 8 bases remaining between them. Germline CDR1 and CDR2: SGHTA and FQGNSA. There are 14 residues in the CDR3.

This clonotype was counted between two and nine times. This sequence joins TRBV12-3 or TRBV12-4 and TRBJ1-1; TRBD1 aligns across 11 bases. Trimming took 5 bases from V and 3 from J; bases not matched to a gene: 5. The CDR3 covers 15 residues. CDR3 sequence (DNA): TGTGCCAGCAGTGGACAGGGGGCTAGGTACACTGAAGCTTTCTTT. Protein sequence: CASSGQGARYTEAFF.